The clone carrying this T cell receptor (beta chain) has just a few counts. The source of the sample is a study of blood T cell repertoires in COVID-19. Study background: Sample material is recorded as cDNA or gDNA derived from T cells, B-cell-depleted T cells, or PBMCs.

In the source study's methods: Reference gene primer amplification in the assay estimated nucleated cell counts. Sequencing used immunoSEQ multiplex PCR; TCRdb keeps in-frame clones, though not all of them. D and trimming come from the DNA, and the V and J calls and clone size come from that table. The sample holds 250,000 to 300,000 clones, roughly 89% seen once. The sequenced material came from peripheral blood. This receptor was taken from a man in his forties with acute or convalescent COVID-19.

CDR3 sequence: CASQGGTDFYGYTF. CDR3 in DNA: TGTGCCAGTCAAGGGGGGACAGACTTCTATGGCTACACCTTC. The genes are TRBV19 and TRBJ1-2, with 7 bases lining up with TRBD1. The CDR3 is made up of 14 amino acids. The germline gives CDR1 LNHDA, CDR2 SQIVND (reference sequence). V gave up 8 bases and J gave up 4 bases; unmatched junction bases: 10.